There are many counts of the clone carrying this T cell receptor (beta chain). The target antigen is unknown. Aged 18 to 65, the patients with hyperthyroidism had under 2 months' duration and were newly diagnosed. The diagnostic workup employed clinical symptoms, serum thyroxine, TRAb, thyroid ultrasound and orbital computed tomography. The PBMCs had their origin in more than 9.5 ml of fresh peripheral blood. The authors amplified TCR beta CDR3 regions, and they did so from RNA transcripts for repertoire sequencing. Amplification began with first-round RT-PCR using HTBI primers, then second-round multiplex PCR was performed. TCRdb called the multiplex PCR reads again in MiXCR, with one record for every CDR3 protein. This repertoire shows roughly 350,000 distinct CDR3 sequences, approximately 18% found once; its top ten account for 2.4%. The sample belongs to a study of Graves' ophthalmopathy and Graves' hyperthyroidism.

Broader study findings: Also, most clonotypes expanded in the thyroid above 0.001 frequency appeared in blood.

What was sequenced was peripheral blood. The TCR sequence derives from an adult woman with stable Graves' hyperthyroidism.

The CDR3 here is CASSRLLSGTGVSRNQPQHF. For the CDR3, the DNA is TGCGCCAGCAGCCGTCTTCTTTCCGGGACAGGGGTTAGTCGCAATCAGCCCCAGCATTTT. V is TRBV4-1 and J is TRBJ1-5, with TRBD1 identical over 10 bases. Germline assignment: CDR1 MGHRA and CDR2 YSYEKL. The CDR3 extends over 20 amino acids. The V and J ends lost 4 bases and 2 bases, in that order; junction bases with no gene match: 17.